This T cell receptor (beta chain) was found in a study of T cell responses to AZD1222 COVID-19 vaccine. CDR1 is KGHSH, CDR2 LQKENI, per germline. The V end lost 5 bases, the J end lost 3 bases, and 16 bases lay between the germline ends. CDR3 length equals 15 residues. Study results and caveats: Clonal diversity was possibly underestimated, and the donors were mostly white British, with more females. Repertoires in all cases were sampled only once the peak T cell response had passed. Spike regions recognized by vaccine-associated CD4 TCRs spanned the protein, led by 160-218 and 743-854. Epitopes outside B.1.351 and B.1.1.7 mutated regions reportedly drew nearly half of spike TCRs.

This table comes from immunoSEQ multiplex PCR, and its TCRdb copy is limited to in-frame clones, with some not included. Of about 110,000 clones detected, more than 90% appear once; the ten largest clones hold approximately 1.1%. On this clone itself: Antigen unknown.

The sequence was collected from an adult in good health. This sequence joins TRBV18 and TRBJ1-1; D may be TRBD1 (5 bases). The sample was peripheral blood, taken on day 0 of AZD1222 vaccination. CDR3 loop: CASSAQIGEHTEAFF. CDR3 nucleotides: TGTGCCAGCTCAGCCCAGATAGGGGAGCACACTGAAGCTTTCTTT.